The 20 T cell receptor beta chains reported below all come from one sample, sequenced in a study of cytomegalovirus exposure and HLA in healthy donors. 13 Jbeta primers and 60 Vbeta primers were used for the PCR. The protocol was immunoSEQ multiplex PCR, while the TCRdb copy is restricted to in-frame clones and leaves out a portion. The table has 110,000 to 150,000 clones, about 84% seen once; the top ten hold roughly 2.4%. Input material: PBMCs. The receptors stem from a woman aged 18 to 35 in good health and CMV-seropositive.

V gene TRBV5-4 combines with J gene TRBJ1-6; 7 positions agree with TRBD1. Germline V CDR1 and CDR2: SGHNT, YYREEE (reference sequence). This CDR3 spans 15 amino acids. V trimming: 1 base; J trimming: 7 bases; junction bases outside the gene matches: 5. CDR3 region: CASSLPGQWNSPLHF. The CDR3 DNA is TGTGCCAGCAGCTTGCCGGGACAGTGGAATTCACCCCTCCACTTT.

The rearrangement uses TRBV2 and TRBJ2-2, with TRBD1 matching 7 bases. Germline CDR1 and CDR2: SNHLY and FYNNEI. The CDR3 is made up of 16 amino acids. Unmatched junction bases numbered 5, after V lost 0 bases and J lost 4 bases. The CDR3 nucleotides read TGTGCCAGCAGTGAAGCGTCAGGGGGAGTCACCGGGGAGCTGTTTTTT. Its translation is CASSEASGGVTGELFF.

The chain uses TRBV5-6 and TRBJ1-5; the D gene is possibly TRBD1 (6 bases). With 0 bases removed from V and 2 bases from J, the gap between germline ends came to 18 bases. Per the germline V gene, CDR1 is SGHDT and CDR2 is YYEEEE. CDR3 size: 18 residues. The DNA of the CDR3 is TGTGCCAGCAGCTTGGGAGCCGGTATGGGGGCCGGCAATCAGCCCCAGCATTTT. Translation gives CASSLGAGMGAGNQPQHF.

This chain uses TRBV7-9 with TRBJ1-1, with 9 bases aligning to TRBD1. With V trimmed by 5 bases and J by 5 bases, 9 bases remained unmatched. The CDR3 spans 15 residues. The germline CDR1 and CDR2 sequences are SEHNR and FQNEAQ (reference sequence). The CDR3 DNA sequence: TGTGCCAGCAGCACCGGACAGGGGAAAAGGACTGAAGCTTTCTTT. It specifies CASSTGQGKRTEAFF.

CDR3 sequence: CASSLDRVSTDTQYF. The CDR3, as DNA: TGCGCCAGCAGCTTGGACAGGGTGAGCACAGATACGCAGTATTTT. The chain uses TRBV5-1 and TRBJ2-3; D possibly corresponds to TRBD1 (6 bases). Germline CDR1 SGHRS, CDR2 YFSETQ. The CDR3 extends over 15 amino acids. Deletions cut 0 bases from V and 0 bases from J, with 8 bases between.

The chain has TRBV19 and TRBJ1-4; D call uncertain. Germline loops: CDR1 LNHDA, CDR2 SQIVND (reference sequence). V was trimmed by 6 bases and J by 8 bases, leaving 10 bases between them. This CDR3 has 12 amino acids. CDR3 in DNA: TGTGCCAGTAGGTCCGCTAGCGAAAAACTGTTTTTT. Its protein product is CASRSASEKLFF.

The V and J genes are TRBV9 and TRBJ2-3; D unresolved. CDR1 and CDR2 (germline): SGDLS, YYNGEE. V gave up 4 bases and J gave up 0 bases, with 6 bases separating them. The length of the CDR3 is 13 residues. The CDR3 DNA sequence: TGTGCCAGCAGCCCGTCTAGCACAGATACGCAGTATTTT. The encoded protein is CASSPSSTDTQYF.

The chain combines TRBV10-3 with TRBJ1-2, with 7 bases matching TRBD1. The V and J ends lost 4 bases and 6 bases, in that order; junction bases with no gene match: 11. Germline V gene data show CDR1 as ENHRY and CDR2 as SYGVKD. This CDR3 comprises 15 residues. The CDR3 nucleotides are TGTGCCATCAGTGCCTACCTCCAGGGGGACGATGGCTACACCTTC. Its translation: CAISAYLQGDDGYTF.

The chain joins TRBV30 to TRBJ1-1; no clear D. V was pared by 0 bases and J by 1 base, with 6 bases between. Germline lookup yields CDR1 GTSNPN and CDR2 SVGIG (reference sequence). The CDR3 contains 13 residues. CDR3: CAWSVGENTEAFF. CDR3 nucleotides: TGTGCCTGGAGTGTGGGAGAGAACACTGAAGCTTTCTTT.

V and J are TRBV5-1 and TRBJ2-1; 8 bases line up with TRBD2. Germline V lookup: CDR1 SGHRS, CDR2 YFSETQ. The length of the CDR3 is 15 residues. Trimming removed 7 bases from V and 3 bases from J; junction bases left unmatched: 9. This chain's CDR3 is CASLPRRGDYNEQFF. CDR3 nucleotides: TGCGCCAGCCTCCCCCGGCGGGGGGACTACAATGAGCAGTTCTTC.

Comment on this clone: The same CDR3 arises from other DNA sequences in this sample as well. This rearrangement joins TRBV7-2 to TRBJ1-1; maybe TRBD1 (5 bases). The length of the CDR3 is 13 residues. Deletions cut 5 bases from V and 2 bases from J, with 9 bases between. Germline V gene data show CDR1 as SGHTA and CDR2 as FQGNSA. The CDR3: CASSPTVNTEAFF. For the CDR3, the DNA is TGTGCCAGCAGCCCGACAGTTAACACTGAAGCTTTCTTT.

The chain has TRBV6-4 and TRBJ1-6; 7 nucleotides agree with TRBD1. Trimming took 3 bases from V and 4 from J; bases not matched to a gene: 9. Germline CDR1 MRHNA, CDR2 SNTAGT. This CDR3 comprises 17 residues. DNA for the CDR3: TGTGCCAGCAGTGAGGCCGCCGGGACAGCTTATAATTCACCCCTCCACTTT. It is translated as CASSEAAGTAYNSPLHF.

The genes are TRBV21-1 and TRBJ2-7; TRBD1 is taken as the D call from the table, unchecked against the DNA. TRBV21-1 is flagged as a pseudogene. CDR3 size: 14 residues. The CDR3 region has the DNA TGTGCCAGCAGTAAGGACAGGGAGCCCTACGAGCAGTACTTC. Protein: CASSKDREPYEQYF.

This clone came up once. This rearrangement joins TRBV4-2 to TRBJ1-2; TRBD1 might be the D (6 bases). The V gene lost 8 bases and the J gene lost 4 bases, with 17 bases spanning the gap. CDR1 and CDR2 from the germline V gene are LGHNA and YNFKEQ. This CDR3 is 14 amino acids long. The chain's CDR3 is CASSEGGGTYGYTF. Written as DNA, the CDR3 is TGTGCCAGCTCGGAGGGGGGGGGAACCTATGGCTACACCTTC.

The chain is built from TRBV4-1 and TRBJ1-3; D unclear. This CDR3 contains 17 residues. Germline CDR1 and CDR2: MGHRA and YSYEKL. The germline V and J ends were trimmed by 0 bases and 0 bases, with 12 bases remaining between them. CDR3 in DNA: TGCGCCAGCAGCCAAGATAGCGACTTTATCTCTGGAAACACCATATATTTT. Translation: CASSQDSDFISGNTIYF.

The rearrangement uses TRBV19 and TRBJ2-5, with D possibly being TRBD1 (5 bases). The CDR3 length is 14 residues. Germline CDR1 reads LNHDA; CDR2 reads SQIVND (reference sequence). Trimming took 3 bases from V and 4 from J, leaving 12 bases between them. DNA of the CDR3: TGTGCCAGTAGTATCTCAAGGGGCACAGAGACCCAGTACTTC. Translated, it gives CASSISRGTETQYF.

This clone was counted between two and nine times. The chain employs TRBV6-6 and TRBJ1-4, with 7 positions matching TRBD1. V gave up 7 bases and J gave up 5 bases; unmatched junction bases: 10. The CDR3 totals 15 residues. The V gene's germline CDR1 is MNHNY and CDR2 SVGAGI (reference sequence). For the CDR3, the DNA is TGTGCCAGCATGCGGACCGGGACAGAGAATGAAAAACTGTTTTTT. This encodes CASMRTGTENEKLFF.

The V and J genes are TRBV18 and TRBJ2-3; 9 nucleotides line up with TRBD2. The junction had 6 bases not matched to a gene; V was cut back by 5 bases and J by 3 bases. Germline CDR1 KGHSH, CDR2 LQKENI. This CDR3 is 15 amino acids long. The DNA for the CDR3 is TGTGCCAGCTCATTCAGCGGGGGGAGGACAGATACGCAGTATTTT. Amino acid sequence: CASSFSGGRTDTQYF.

This clone was observed many times. The chain combines TRBV6-6 with TRBJ1-1, with D tentatively TRBD1 (5 bases). CDR1 and CDR2 (germline): MNHNY, SVGAGI (reference sequence). There are 13 residues in the CDR3. V was clipped by 2 bases and J by 6 bases, with 10 bases between them. CDR3 DNA: TGTGCCAGCAGTTACGCCCAGGGATCTGAAGCTTTCTTT. It yields the protein CASSYAQGSEAFF.

The V call is TRBV11-2, the J call TRBJ2-2; 12 bases line up with TRBD2. The ends lost 1 base at V and 6 bases at J; junction bases unmatched: 0. The CDR3 is 15 amino acids. The germline V gene encodes CDR1 SGHAT and CDR2 FQNNGV. The CDR3 bases are TGTGCCAGCAGCTTAGCTAGCGGGGGGGCCGGGGAGCTGTTTTTT. It is translated as CASSLASGGAGELFF.